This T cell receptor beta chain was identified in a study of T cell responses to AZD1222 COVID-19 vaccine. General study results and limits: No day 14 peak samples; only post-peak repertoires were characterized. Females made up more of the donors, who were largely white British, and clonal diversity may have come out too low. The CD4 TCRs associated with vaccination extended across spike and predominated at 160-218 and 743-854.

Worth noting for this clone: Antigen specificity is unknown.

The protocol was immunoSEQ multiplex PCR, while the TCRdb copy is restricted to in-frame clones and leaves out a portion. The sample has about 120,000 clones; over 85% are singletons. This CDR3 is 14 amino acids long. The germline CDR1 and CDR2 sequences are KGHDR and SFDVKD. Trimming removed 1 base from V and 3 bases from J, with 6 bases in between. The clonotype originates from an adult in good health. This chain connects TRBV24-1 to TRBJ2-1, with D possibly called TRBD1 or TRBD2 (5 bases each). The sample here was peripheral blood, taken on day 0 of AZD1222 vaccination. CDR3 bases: TGTGCCACCAGTGATTTTGGGGGCTACAATGAGCAGTTCTTC. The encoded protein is CATSDFGGYNEQFF.